The sequence of this T cell receptor beta chain was determined in a study of metastatic and nonmetastatic thyroid tumors. Study-wide context: Repertoire comparisons spanned blood and tumor or nodule tissue from malignant and benign thyroid patients.

The germline CDR1 and CDR2 sequences are SGHTA and FQGTGA. There are 13 residues in the CDR3. Trimming at V came to 5 bases and at J to 4 bases, leaving 4 bases not matched to a gene. No patient received treatment before thyroid surgery. Study findings and constraints: As reported, TCR beta diversity in blood and tumor was significantly higher in malignant thyroid tumors than in benign nodules.

Per the study methods: Between-group CDR3 differences, defined by clinicopathological status, yielded a distant-metastasis classifier for papillary thyroid cancer. MiXCR reprocessed the PCR reads for TCRdb. These V and J calls originate from TCRdb's pipeline instead of the authors' own analysis. The repertoire includes approximately 50,000 clones, roughly 4% of them detected once, and about 9.8% sits in the top ten. Comments on this clone: As yet, its antigen is unknown.

Sequenced input: blood. The chain carries TRBV7-3 and TRBJ1-2; TRBD1 aligns across 7 bases. This TCR was sampled from a female donor with papillary thyroid cancer or a benign thyroid nodule (not recorded which). Some clones in this sample may be carry-over from other donors' samples. The CDR3 DNA reads TGTGCCAGCAGCCGACAGGGAGGCTATGGCTACACCTTC. Protein product: CASSRQGGYGYTF.